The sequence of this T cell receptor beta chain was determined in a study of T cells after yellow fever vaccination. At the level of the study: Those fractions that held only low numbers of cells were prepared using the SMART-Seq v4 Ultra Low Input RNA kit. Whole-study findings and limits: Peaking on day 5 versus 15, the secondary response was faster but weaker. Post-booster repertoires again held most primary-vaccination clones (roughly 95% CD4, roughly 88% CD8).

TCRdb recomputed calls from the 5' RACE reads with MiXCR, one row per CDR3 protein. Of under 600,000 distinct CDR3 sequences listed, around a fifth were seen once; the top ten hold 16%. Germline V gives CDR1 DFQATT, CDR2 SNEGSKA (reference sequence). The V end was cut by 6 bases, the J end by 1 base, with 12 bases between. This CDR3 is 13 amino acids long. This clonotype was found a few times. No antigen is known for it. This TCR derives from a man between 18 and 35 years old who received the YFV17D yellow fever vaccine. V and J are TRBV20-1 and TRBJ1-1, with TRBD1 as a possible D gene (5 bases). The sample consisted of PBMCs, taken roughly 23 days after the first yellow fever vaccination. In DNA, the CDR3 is TGCAGTGCCCGGAGGGGCAGGAACACTGAAGCTTTCTTT. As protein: CSARRGRNTEAFF.